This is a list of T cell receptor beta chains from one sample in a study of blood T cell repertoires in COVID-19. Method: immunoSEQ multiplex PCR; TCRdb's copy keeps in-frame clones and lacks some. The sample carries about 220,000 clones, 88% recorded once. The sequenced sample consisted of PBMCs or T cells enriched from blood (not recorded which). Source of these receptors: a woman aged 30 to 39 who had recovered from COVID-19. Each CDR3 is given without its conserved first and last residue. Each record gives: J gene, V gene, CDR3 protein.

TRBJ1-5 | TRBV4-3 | ASSQEGGYQPQH
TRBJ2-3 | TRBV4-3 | ASSQLSSGGTDTQY
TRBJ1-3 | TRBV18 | ASSSRGTGNSGNTIY
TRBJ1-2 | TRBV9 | ASSTGGLDGYT
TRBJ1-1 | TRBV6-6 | ASMDSWNTEAF
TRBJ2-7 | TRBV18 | ASSTSGDYEQY
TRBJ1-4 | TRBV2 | ASKFQVATNEKLF
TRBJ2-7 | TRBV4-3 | ASSQEALGDTYEQY
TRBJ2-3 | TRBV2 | ASKLLAGGTDTQY
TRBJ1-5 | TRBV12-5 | ASGLWLGSNQPQH
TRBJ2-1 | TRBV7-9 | ASSRGHANEQF
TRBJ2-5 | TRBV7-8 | ASTTRRLVGETQY
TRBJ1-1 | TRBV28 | ASSQGNTEAF
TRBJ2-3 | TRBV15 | ATSRELGTGTDTQY
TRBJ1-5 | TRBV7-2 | ASSFGDRGTQPQH
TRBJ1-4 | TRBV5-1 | ASSLISKEEKLF
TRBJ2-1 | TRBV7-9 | ASSSKGLADEPRGEQF
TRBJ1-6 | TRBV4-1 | ASSSYTNSPLH
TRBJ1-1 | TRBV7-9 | ASSLSPGGENTEAF
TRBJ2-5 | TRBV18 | ASSPKNRDQETQY
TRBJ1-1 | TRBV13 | ASSPALQGAVTEAF
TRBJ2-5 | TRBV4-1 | ASSQELARQETQY
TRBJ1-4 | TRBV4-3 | ASSQGRDRRY
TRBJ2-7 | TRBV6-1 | ASLGTAYEQY
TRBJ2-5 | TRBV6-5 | ASQLAGDLETQY
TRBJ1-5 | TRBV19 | ASSRETGGNQPQH
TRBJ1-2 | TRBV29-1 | SVDPARGYGYT
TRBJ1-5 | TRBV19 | ASSINPSSAGRSNQPQH
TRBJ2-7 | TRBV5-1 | ASSLETNTGSYEQY
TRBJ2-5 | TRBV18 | ASSPNPPAGGPQETQY